Listed below are T cell receptor beta chains from one sample, sequenced in a study of Ad26.COV2.S vaccination and SARS-CoV-2 variants. Using immunoSEQ multiplex PCR, the repertoire was profiled, and TCRdb retains in-frame clones only, with some absent. The sample consists of some 640,000 clones, 89% of them appearing once. Sequencing used peripheral blood, obtained in a trial of Ad26.COV2.S vaccine versus placebo. The receptors come from a person aged 18 to 65 who received the Ad26.COV2.S COVID-19 vaccine or a placebo. The CDR3 runs from the conserved cysteine through the conserved F or W. A D gene is named only where the DNA matches it firmly. Part of the rows lack a size; the others show once, few, many or a class for expanded clones.

CAISVTGGRTEAFF	TGTGCCATCAGTGTCACAGGGGGCAGGACTGAAGCTTTCTTT	TRBD1	TRBJ1-1	14	TRBV10-3	NA
CASRTGDNQPQHF	TGTGCCAGCAGGACAGGTGACAATCAGCCCCAGCATTTT	NA	TRBJ1-5	13	TRBV2	NA
CASSPENAGRNTEAFF	TGTGCCAGCTCACCAGAGAACGCGGGACGGAATACTGAAGCTTTCTTT	NA	TRBJ1-1	16	TRBV18	NA
CASSYKDITDTQYF	TGTGCCAGCAGTTACAAAGACATTACAGATACGCAGTATTTT	NA	TRBJ2-3	14	TRBV6-5	NA
CASSQDLDWETQYF	TGTGCCAGCAGCCAAGATTTAGACTGGGAGACCCAGTACTTC	NA	TRBJ2-5	14	TRBV4-2	NA
CASTLVGGHGYTF	TGTGCCAGCACTCTCGTCGGGGGGCATGGCTACACCTTC	NA	TRBJ1-2	13	TRBV12-3/TRBV12-4	NA
CASSQDLRAYNEQFF	TGTGCCAGCAGCCAGGACCTCAGGGCCTACAATGAGCAGTTCTTC	NA	TRBJ2-1	15	TRBV3-1/TRBV3-2	NA
CASSLGQGPNSPLHF	TGTGCCAGCAGCTTGGGACAGGGACCAAATTCACCCCTCCACTTT	TRBD1	TRBJ1-6	15	TRBV5-4	NA
CASLASSYEQYF	TGTGCCTCCCTAGCGTCCTCCTACGAGCAGTACTTC	NA	TRBJ2-7	12	TRBV30	NA
CSVAYSGANVLTF	TGCAGCGTTGCGTACTCTGGGGCCAACGTCCTGACTTTC	NA	TRBJ2-6	13	TRBV29-1	NA
CASSLEAQGVQETQYF	TGTGCCAGCAGCTTAGAGGCACAGGGGGTACAAGAGACCCAGTACTTC	TRBD1	TRBJ2-5	16	TRBV11-2	NA
CASSLDREQYF	TGTGCCAGCAGCTTGGACAGAGAGCAGTACTTC	NA	TRBJ2-7	11	TRBV5-6	NA
CAGSGGLAGGETQYF	TGTGCCGGGTCGGGAGGGCTAGCGGGGGGGGAGACCCAGTACTTC	TRBD2	TRBJ2-5	15	TRBV6-5	NA
CASSERTSGGLTDTQYF	TGTGCCAGCAGTGAACGGACTAGCGGGGGACTCACAGATACGCAGTATTTT	TRBD2	TRBJ2-3	17	TRBV25-1	NA
CAWSVGHDNSPLHF	TGTGCCTGGAGTGTAGGTCACGATAATTCACCCCTCCACTTT	NA	TRBJ1-6	14	TRBV30	NA
CAWSGDGYEQYF	TGTGCCTGGAGTGGGGACGGCTACGAGCAGTACTTC	NA	TRBJ2-7	12	TRBV30	few
CSVERAGVNTGELFF	TGCAGCGTTGAAAGGGCAGGGGTGAACACCGGGGAGCTGTTTTTT	NA	TRBJ2-2	15	TRBV29-1	NA
CAWKPWSGNTIYF	TGTGCCTGGAAACCTTGGTCTGGAAACACCATATATTTT	NA	TRBJ1-3	13	TRBV30	NA
CASSLRLDGELFF	TGTGCCAGCAGCTTAAGACTAGACGGGGAGCTGTTTTTT	NA	TRBJ2-2	13	TRBV7-8	NA
CASSLETQYF	TGTGCCAGCTCTCTGGAGACCCAGTACTTC	NA	TRBJ2-5	10	TRBV6-5	NA
CATSGLAEGSYNEQFF	TGTGCCACCAGTGGACTAGCGGAGGGCTCCTACAATGAGCAGTTCTTC	TRBD2	TRBJ2-1	16	TRBV24-1	NA
CASSQDRVGSEQYF	TGCGCCAGCAGCCAAGACAGGGTCGGGAGCGAGCAGTACTTC	NA	TRBJ2-7	14	TRBV4-3	NA
CASSYTNEQYF	TGTGCCAGCAGCTATACAAACGAGCAGTACTTC	NA	TRBJ2-7	11	TRBV11-2	NA
CASSLTGGEKLFF	TGCGCCAGCAGCTTGACAGGGGGGGAAAAACTGTTTTTT	TRBD1	TRBJ1-4	13	TRBV5-1	NA
CASSFQGQGPGEKLFF	TGTGCCAGCAGTTTCCAAGGACAGGGTCCGGGGGAAAAACTGTTTTTT	TRBD1	TRBJ1-4	16	TRBV27	NA
CASSLAPSSYNEQFF	TGTGCCAGCAGTCTAGCTCCCAGCTCCTACAATGAGCAGTTCTTC	NA	TRBJ2-1	15	TRBV2	once
CASSFDGARDSPLHF	TGTGCCAGCAGCTTCGACGGTGCTAGGGATTCACCCCTCCACTTT	NA	TRBJ1-6	15	TRBV7-3	NA
CASSLEDRTDTQYF	TGTGCCAGCAGCTTGGAGGACCGCACAGATACGCAGTATTTT	NA	TRBJ2-3	14	TRBV5-6	NA
CASSFLAGPQYF	TGTGCCAGCAGCTTTCTAGCGGGACCGCAGTACTTC	TRBD2	TRBJ2-7	12	TRBV11-3	NA
CASSLATGGPKETQYF	TGTGCCAGCAGCTTAGCTACGGGAGGACCTAAAGAGACCCAGTACTTC	TRBD2	TRBJ2-5	16	TRBV7-9	NA
CASSQETSGSYEQYF	TGTGCCAGCAGCCAAGAAACTAGCGGGAGCTACGAGCAGTACTTC	TRBD2	TRBJ2-7	15	TRBV4-2	NA
CASSQGDPQGYSNQPQHF	TGCGCCAGCAGCCAAGGGGATCCTCAGGGGTATAGCAATCAGCCCCAGCATTTT	NA	TRBJ1-5	18	TRBV4-1	NA
CTSSQEGPPWAPDTQYF	TGCACCAGCAGCCAAGAAGGACCTCCCTGGGCGCCAGATACGCAGTATTTT	NA	TRBJ2-3	17	TRBV1	few
CASSPRGGNYGYTF	TGTGCCAGCAGCCCGAGGGGTGGTAACTATGGCTACACCTTC	NA	TRBJ1-2	14	TRBV3-1/TRBV3-2	NA
CASSLDGLGAGNTIYF	TGTGCCAGCAGCTTAGACGGTCTGGGGGCTGGAAACACCATATATTTT	NA	TRBJ1-3	16	TRBV7-6	NA
CASSPGTSPSYEQYF	TGTGCCAGCAGTCCTGGGACTAGCCCTTCCTACGAGCAGTACTTC	TRBD2	TRBJ2-7	15	TRBV28	NA
CASSQDSGYIQETQYF	TGCGCCAGCAGCCAAGATTCCGGGTACATCCAAGAGACCCAGTACTTC	NA	TRBJ2-5	16	TRBV4-3	NA
CASSHPLGGEGMNTEAFF	TGTGCCAGCAGCCACCCCTTGGGGGGTGAGGGCATGAACACTGAAGCTTTCTTT	NA	TRBJ1-1	18	TRBV4-2	NA
CASIPGSVYNEQFF	TGTGCCAGCATCCCGGGCAGCGTCTACAATGAGCAGTTCTTC	NA	TRBJ2-1	14	TRBV28	NA
CSVDRTGRTDTQYF	TGCAGCGTTGATAGGACAGGTCGCACAGATACGCAGTATTTT	TRBD1	TRBJ2-3	14	TRBV29-1	NA